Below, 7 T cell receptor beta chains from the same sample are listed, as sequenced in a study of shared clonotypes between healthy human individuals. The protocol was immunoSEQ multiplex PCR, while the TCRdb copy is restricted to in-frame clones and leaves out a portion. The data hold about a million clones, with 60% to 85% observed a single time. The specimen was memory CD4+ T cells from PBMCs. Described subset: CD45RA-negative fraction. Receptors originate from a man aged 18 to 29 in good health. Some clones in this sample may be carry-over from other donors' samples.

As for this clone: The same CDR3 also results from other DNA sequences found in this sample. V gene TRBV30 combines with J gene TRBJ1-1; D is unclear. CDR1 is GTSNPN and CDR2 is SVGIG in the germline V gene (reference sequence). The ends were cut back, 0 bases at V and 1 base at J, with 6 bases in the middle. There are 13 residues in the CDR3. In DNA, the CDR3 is TGTGCCTGGAGTGTTAGGAAGAACACTGAAGCTTTCTTT. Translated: CAWSVRKNTEAFF.

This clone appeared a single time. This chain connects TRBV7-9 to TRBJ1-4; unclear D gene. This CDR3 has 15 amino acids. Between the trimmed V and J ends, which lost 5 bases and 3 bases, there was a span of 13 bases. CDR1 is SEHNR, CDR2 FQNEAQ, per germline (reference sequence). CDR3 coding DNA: TGTGCCAGCAGCCTCTGGACGGACTCTAATGAAAAACTGTTTTTT. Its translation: CASSLWTDSNEKLFF.

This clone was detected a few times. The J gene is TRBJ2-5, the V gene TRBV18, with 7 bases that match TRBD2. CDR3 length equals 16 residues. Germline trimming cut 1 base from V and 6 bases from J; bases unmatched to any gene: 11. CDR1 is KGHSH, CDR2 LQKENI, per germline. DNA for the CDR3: TGTGCCAGCTCACCACGGGAGGGAGAAGGCCACAAGACCCAGTACTTC. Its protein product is CASSPREGEGHKTQYF.

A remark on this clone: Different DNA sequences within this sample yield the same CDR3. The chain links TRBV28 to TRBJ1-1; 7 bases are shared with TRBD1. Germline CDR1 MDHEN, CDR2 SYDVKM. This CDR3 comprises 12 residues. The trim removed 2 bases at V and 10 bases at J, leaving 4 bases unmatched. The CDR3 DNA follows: TGTGCCAGCAGTTTAAGGGGACAGAGAGCTTTCTTT. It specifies CASSLRGQRAFF.

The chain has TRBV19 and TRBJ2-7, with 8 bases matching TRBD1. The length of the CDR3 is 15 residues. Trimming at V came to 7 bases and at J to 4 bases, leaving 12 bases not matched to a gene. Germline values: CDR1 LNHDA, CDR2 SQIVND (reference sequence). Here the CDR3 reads CASTTRSGGRYEQYF. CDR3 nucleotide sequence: TGTGCCAGTACCACCCGGTCAGGGGGCCGATACGAGCAGTACTTC.

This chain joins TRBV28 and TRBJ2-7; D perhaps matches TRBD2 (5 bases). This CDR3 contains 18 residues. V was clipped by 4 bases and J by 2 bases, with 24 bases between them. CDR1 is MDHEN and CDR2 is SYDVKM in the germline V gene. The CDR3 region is CASSSELDVFDVTYEQYF. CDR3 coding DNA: TGTGCCAGCAGTTCGGAACTAGATGTTTTCGATGTCACCTACGAGCAGTACTTC.

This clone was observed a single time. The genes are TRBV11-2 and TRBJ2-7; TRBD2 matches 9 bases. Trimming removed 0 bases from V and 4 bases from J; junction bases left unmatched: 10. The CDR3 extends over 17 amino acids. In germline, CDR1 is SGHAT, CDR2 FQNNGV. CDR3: CASSLEAASGIAYEQYF. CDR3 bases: TGTGCCAGCAGCTTAGAGGCGGCTAGCGGGATAGCGTACGAGCAGTACTTC.